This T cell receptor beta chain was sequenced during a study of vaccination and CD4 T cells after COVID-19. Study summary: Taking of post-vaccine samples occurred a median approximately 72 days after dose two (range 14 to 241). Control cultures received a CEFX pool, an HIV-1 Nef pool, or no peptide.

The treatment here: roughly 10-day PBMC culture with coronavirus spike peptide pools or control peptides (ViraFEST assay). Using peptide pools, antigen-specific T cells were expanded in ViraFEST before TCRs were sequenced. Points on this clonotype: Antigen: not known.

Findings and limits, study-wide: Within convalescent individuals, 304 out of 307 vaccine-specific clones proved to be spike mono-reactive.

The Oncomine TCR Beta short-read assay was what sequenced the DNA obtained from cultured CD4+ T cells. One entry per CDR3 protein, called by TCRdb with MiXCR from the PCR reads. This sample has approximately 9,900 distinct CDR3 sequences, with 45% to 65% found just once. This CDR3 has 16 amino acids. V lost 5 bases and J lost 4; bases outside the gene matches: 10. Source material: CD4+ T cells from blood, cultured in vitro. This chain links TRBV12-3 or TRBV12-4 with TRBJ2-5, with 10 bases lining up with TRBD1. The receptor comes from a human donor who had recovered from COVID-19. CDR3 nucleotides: TGTGCCAGCAGTCCCGCTGGGACAGGGGTGCGAGAGACCCAGTACTTC. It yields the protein CASSPAGTGVRETQYF.